The clone carrying this T cell receptor beta chain was recorded many times. TCR beta CDR3 amplification used RNA transcripts. RT-PCR was first run with HTBI primers, then multiplex PCR in a second round. TCRdb processed the multiplex PCR reads anew with MiXCR; each CDR3 protein has one entry. In the table there are about 620,000 distinct CDR3 sequences, 22% of which are singletons. These data come from a study of Graves' ophthalmopathy and Graves' hyperthyroidism. The CDR3 is 14 amino acids. In germline, CDR1 is MNHEY, CDR2 SVGEGT. V lost 7 bases and J 7 bases, leaving 19 bases between the germline ends.

V and J are TRBV6-2 or TRBV6-3 and TRBJ1-2; D gene uncertain. The sequencing input was peripheral blood. The TCR comes from a woman under 30 with stable Graves' hyperthyroidism. Some clones in this sample may be carry-over from other donors' samples. CDR3 nucleotides: TGTGCCAGCACCCTCGCCGGCAGGTGGGGTGGCTACACCTTC. Protein product: CASTLAGRWGGYTF.